This is a list of T cell receptor beta chains from one sample in a study of blood T cell repertoires in COVID-19. Here immunoSEQ multiplex PCR was the method, and the copy in TCRdb shows in-frame clones only, minus some. The sample yields fewer than 450,000 clones, around 90% seen once. Sequenced material: PBMCs or T cells enriched from blood (not recorded which). Receptors were obtained from a woman aged 18-29 years who had recovered from COVID-19. The CDR3 runs from the conserved cysteine through the conserved F or W. The D gene is left open where the match is weak. Size tells how often a clone was seen (once, few, many) or the class of an expanded clone, and some rows leave it out.

NA	17	TRBV21-1	TRBJ2-7	NA	CASSKGSGGPNSYEQYF	TGTGCCAGCAGCAAAGGAAGCGGGGGGCCCAACTCCTACGAGCAGTACTTC
NA	16	TRBV7-2	TRBJ1-4	NA	CASSLGSGRINEKLFF	TGTGCCAGCAGCTTAGGTTCGGGAAGGATTAATGAAAAACTGTTTTTT
NA	12	TRBV30	TRBJ2-7	NA	CAWLPSGVEQYF	TGTGCCTGGCTACCTTCGGGAGTCGAGCAGTACTTC
TRBD1	13	TRBV7-6	TRBJ2-5	NA	CASSWTGQETQYF	TGTGCCAGCAGCTGGACAGGCCAAGAGACCCAGTACTTC
TRBD2	14	TRBV6-5	TRBJ2-7	NA	CASFRGEETYEQYF	TGTGCCAGCTTCCGGGGGGAGGAGACCTACGAGCAGTACTTC
NA	17	TRBV5-5	TRBJ1-5	once	CASSEGGALGGNQPQHF	TGTGCCAGCAGCGAGGGCGGGGCCTTGGGAGGCAATCAGCCCCAGCATTTT
TRBD1	16	TRBV16	TRBJ2-7	NA	CASSQRQGPADYEQYF	TGTGCCAGCAGCCAACGACAGGGCCCCGCGGACTACGAGCAGTACTTC
TRBD1	14	TRBV6-6	TRBJ1-2	NA	CASSPRTGWYGYTF	TGTGCCAGCAGCCCACGGACAGGGTGGTATGGCTACACCTTC
TRBD1	16	TRBV28	TRBJ1-5	NA	CASRLSGTGGYQPQHF	TGTGCCAGCAGACTATCCGGGACAGGGGGTTATCAGCCCCAGCATTTT
NA	13	TRBV3-1/TRBV3-2	TRBJ1-6	NA	CASSQDSPSPLHF	TGTGCCAGCAGCCAAGACAGTCCGTCACCCCTCCACTTT
NA	15	TRBV24-1	TRBJ2-2	NA	CATSDLARNTGELFF	TGTGCCACCAGTGATCTAGCGAGGAACACCGGGGAGCTGTTTTTT
TRBD2	17	TRBV19	TRBJ2-3	NA	CASSPHGLAGGTDTQYF	TGTGCCAGTAGTCCCCATGGACTAGCGGGGGGCACAGATACGCAGTATTTT
NA	16	TRBV28	TRBJ2-4	NA	CASSPQGWLAKNIQYF	TGTGCCAGCAGTCCACAGGGATGGTTGGCCAAAAACATTCAGTACTTC
TRBD1	17	TRBV7-6	TRBJ2-6	NA	CASSSGQGASGANVLTF	TGTGCCAGCAGCTCAGGACAGGGGGCTTCTGGGGCCAACGTCCTGACTTTC
NA	12	TRBV19	TRBJ1-1	NA	CASKQGNTEAFF	TGTGCCAGTAAACAGGGAAACACTGAAGCTTTCTTT